The TCR beta chain under discussion was sequenced for a study of T-cell memory formation after mild COVID-19. A single record per CDR3 protein comes from TCRdb applying MiXCR to the 5' RACE reads. The sample carries under 650,000 distinct CDR3 sequences, about a sixth recorded once. Broader study findings: The pre-infection memory compartment contained some responding clones, suggesting cross-reactive memory joined. CD4/CD8 balance characterized clones contracting day 15 to 85, and CD4+ skew characterized later expanders. Mainly CM and EM harbored the contracting CD4+ clones; mainly EMRA harbored the CD8+ ones.

This clonotype has more than one count but fewer than ten. Antigen specificity is unknown. The CDR3 extends over 14 amino acids. V was shortened by 5 bases and J by 1 base, with 11 bases between the two germline ends. Germline loops: CDR1 SEHNR, CDR2 FQNEAQ (reference sequence). This TCR was recovered from an adult woman who had mild COVID-19 (a few samples of this study predate the infection). Cell type and time point are not known. V usage is TRBV7-9 and J usage is TRBJ1-1, with TRBD1 as a possible D gene (5 bases). The sequenced sample consisted of PBMCs or a T cell subset sorted from them (not recorded which). As DNA, the CDR3 is TGTGCCAGCAGCCCAGGGTACTCGAACACTGAAGCTTTCTTT. This encodes CASSPGYSNTEAFF.